Shown below are 21 T cell receptor beta chains from a single sample sequenced in a study of blood T cell repertoires in COVID-19. Produced via immunoSEQ multiplex PCR; TCRdb's table is partial and in-frame only. This table has approximately 77,000 clones, 85% appearing once. Sequencing input: peripheral blood. These receptor sequences come from a man aged 50-60 years with COVID-19, enrolled during active disease.

The chain is built from TRBV2 and TRBJ1-5; 7 nucleotides match TRBD1. V shed 8 bases, J shed 2 bases, and the junction held 0 bases outside the gene matches. Germline V lookup: CDR1 SNHLY, CDR2 FYNNEI. The CDR3 consists of 12 residues. CDR3 nucleotide sequence: TGTGCCAGCCAGGGGGGCAATCAGCCCCAGCATTTT. Protein product: CASQGGNQPQHF.

The V call is TRBV2, the J call TRBJ2-7; 11 bases fit TRBD1. The junction had 2 bases not matched to a gene; V was cut back by 3 bases and J by 13 bases. There are 11 residues in the CDR3. Germline V gene lookup returns CDR1 SNHLY and CDR2 FYNNEI. The DNA for the CDR3 is TGTGCCAGCAGTGAGGGGACAGGGGGATACTTC. Translated, it gives CASSEGTGGYF.

The V and J genes are TRBV11-2 and TRBJ2-7; tentative D call: TRBD1 (6 bases). The CDR3 runs 14 residues. Germline CDR1 reads SGHAT; CDR2 reads FQNNGV. Trimming left V 1 base short and J 4 bases short, with 11 bases between. In DNA form, the CDR3 reads TGTGCCAGCAGCTTAGGAACAGGGAGTTACGAGCAGTACTTC. Its translation is CASSLGTGSYEQYF. The full variable domain, in which reference TRBV11-2 and TRBJ2-7 provide the parts outside the CDR3, is EAGVAQSPRYKIIEKRQSVAFWCNPISGHATLYWYQQILGQGPKLLIQFQNNGVVDDSQLPKDRFSAERLKGVDSTLKIQPAKLEDSAVYLCASSLGTGSYEQYFGPGTRLTVT.

The rearrangement joins TRBV28 to TRBJ2-7; D possibly corresponds to TRBD2 (6 bases). The V end lost 9 bases, the J end lost 3 bases, and 18 bases lay between the germline ends. Germline loops: CDR1 MDHEN, CDR2 SYDVKM. The CDR3 is 14 residues long. The CDR3 spells CASQPPGENYEQYF. CDR3 bases: TGTGCCAGTCAGCCGCCGGGAGAGAACTACGAGCAGTACTTC.

V and J are TRBV30 and TRBJ2-1, with 11 bases lining up with TRBD2. CDR3 length: 17 residues. The germline V gene encodes CDR1 GTSNPN and CDR2 SVGIG (reference sequence). The trim removed 6 bases at V and 0 bases at J, leaving 10 bases unmatched. The CDR3 sequence: CACSGIAGGPSYNEQFF. DNA for the CDR3: TGTGCCTGTTCGGGAATAGCGGGAGGGCCCTCCTACAATGAGCAGTTCTTC.

This clone has a handful of counts. Here the CDR3 reads CASSFGGPTEAFF. The CDR3 bases are TGTGCCAGCAGCTTCGGGGGTCCCACTGAAGCTTTCTTT. The chain uses TRBV7-8 and TRBJ1-1; D perhaps matches TRBD1 (5 bases). CDR3 size: 13 residues. CDR1 is SGHVS, CDR2 FQNEAQ, per germline. Trimming removed 3 bases at V and 4 bases at J, with 9 bases between.

For the CDR3, the DNA is TGTGCCAGCAGCTTAAGGGGACTAGGGTACAATGAGCAGTTCTTC. Its protein is CASSLRGLGYNEQFF. This sequence joins TRBV7-3 and TRBJ2-1; 8 bases fit TRBD2. The junction had 3 bases not matched to a gene; V was cut back by 1 base and J by 4 bases. The germline V gene has CDR1 SGHTA and CDR2 FQGTGA. CDR3 size: 15 residues.

V usage is TRBV4-2 and J usage is TRBJ1-5; a weak D match, TRBD1 (6 bases). This CDR3 has 14 residues. V shed 8 bases and J shed 0 bases, with 11 bases lying between them. Germline lookup yields CDR1 LGHNA and CDR2 YNFKEQ. CDR3 DNA: TGTGCCAGCTCGGCAGGGGTTAGCAATCAGCCCCAGCATTTT. It specifies CASSAGVSNQPQHF.

A few counts support this clone. The chain employs TRBV6-2 or TRBV6-3 and TRBJ2-1; D gene unclear. The CDR3 is made up of 15 amino acids. Per germline, CDR1 MNHEY and CDR2 SVGEGT. Trimming took 6 bases from V and 0 from J, leaving 12 bases between them. CDR3 protein: CASSPADSSYNEQFF. The CDR3 DNA reads as TGTGCCAGCAGCCCTGCCGATAGCTCCTACAATGAGCAGTTCTTC.

The chain recombines TRBV9 with TRBJ1-6; perhaps TRBD1 as D (6 bases). CDR1 and CDR2 (germline): SGDLS, YYNGEE. With 0 bases removed from V and 6 bases from J, the gap between germline ends came to 7 bases. This CDR3 has 14 residues. CDR3 in DNA: TGTGCCAGCAGCGTAGGGGACATTAATTCACCCCTCCACTTT. Translating gives CASSVGDINSPLHF.

The chain has TRBV5-6 and TRBJ2-2; the match to TRBD2 covers 9 bases. V shed 1 base, J shed 4 bases, and the junction held 2 bases outside the gene matches. This CDR3 comprises 15 residues. Germline V gene lookup returns CDR1 SGHDT and CDR2 YYEEEE. The CDR3 region is CASSLWREGTGELFF. The DNA of the CDR3 is TGTGCCAGCAGCTTGTGGCGGGAGGGCACCGGGGAGCTGTTTTTT.

Worth noting for this clone: This sample also contains other DNA sequences that code for the same CDR3. The DNA of the CDR3 is TGTGCCAGCAGCGTAGAGGAAGGGGCTAATGAAAAACTGTTTTTT. This translates into CASSVEEGANEKLFF. The rearrangement links TRBV9 to TRBJ1-4, with TRBD1 as a possible D gene (5 bases). CDR1 SGDLS and CDR2 YYNGEE come from the germline V gene. The CDR3 totals 15 residues. V lost 0 bases and J lost 3, with 9 bases in between.

The chain joins TRBV5-1 to TRBJ1-1, with TRBD1 matching over 7 bases. V lost 7 bases, J lost 2 bases, and 8 bases stayed unmatched. Looked up from germline, CDR1 is SGHRS and CDR2 is YFSETQ. The CDR3 loop spans 14 amino acids. This CDR3 is CASRTGTVNTEAFF. CDR3 coding DNA: TGCGCCAGCCGAACCGGGACAGTCAACACTGAAGCTTTCTTT.

The chain couples TRBV19 to TRBJ2-1, with 9 bases that match TRBD1. The CDR3 spans 15 residues. Germline CDR1 reads LNHDA; CDR2 reads SQIVND (reference sequence). Trimming cost V 1 base and J 7 bases; bases outside gene matches: 5. The CDR3 spells CASSIAGQGQNEQFF. The CDR3 DNA reads as TGTGCCAGTAGTATAGCTGGACAGGGGCAGAATGAGCAGTTCTTC.

The CDR3 reads CASNPTTGTGQTGELFF. The DNA of the CDR3 is TGCGCCAGCAACCCAACCACCGGGACAGGGCAGACCGGGGAGCTGTTTTTT. J is TRBJ2-2 and V is TRBV10-2, with 9 bases aligning to TRBD1. V dropped 7 bases and J dropped 5; count of bases not matched to a gene: 14. The CDR3 spans 17 residues. Germline V gene sequence: CDR1 WSHSY, CDR2 SAAADI.

The V call is TRBV18, the J call TRBJ1-5; D call uncertain. V was cut by 6 bases and J by 7 bases, with 13 bases left in between. Per germline, CDR1 KGHSH and CDR2 LQKENI. This CDR3 comprises 13 residues. CDR3 residues: CASSESREQPQHF. The CDR3 DNA reads as TGTGCCAGCTCCGAGAGTCGGGAACAGCCCCAGCATTTT.

The rearrangement links TRBV5-1 to TRBJ2-5; 10 bases fit TRBD1. CDR1 and CDR2 from the germline V gene are SGHRS and YFSETQ. The J segment lost 5 bases and the V segment lost 6 bases, leaving 10 bases of the junction unmatched. The CDR3 has 15 amino acids. The CDR3 bases are TGCGCCAGCACACCGGGACAGGGGAAACTTGAGACCCAGTACTTC. Residues: CASTPGQGKLETQYF.

This chain connects TRBV4-2 to TRBJ1-6; 8 nucleotides align to TRBD1. This CDR3 is 14 amino acids long. Germline V gene lookup returns CDR1 LGHNA and CDR2 YNFKEQ. The ends lost 6 bases at V and 6 bases at J; junction bases unmatched: 4. The chain's CDR3 is CASRTQGGNSPLHF. CDR3 nucleotides: TGTGCCAGCAGAACACAGGGGGGTAATTCACCCCTCCACTTT.

The CDR3 spells CASSQGTSVHGELFF. Here the CDR3 DNA reads TGCGCCAGCAGCCAAGGGACTAGCGTTCACGGGGAGCTGTTTTTT. This chain connects TRBV4-1 to TRBJ2-2; the match to TRBD2 covers 9 bases. Germline CDR1 reads MGHRA; CDR2 reads YSYEKL. Trimming at V came to 1 base and at J to 7 bases, leaving 4 bases not matched to a gene. The CDR3 runs 15 residues.

The CDR3 DNA sequence: TGTGCCAGCAGCTTAGTAGGGGCAGGGGCGCTTGGCTACACCTTC. Translating it yields CASSLVGAGALGYTF. The rearrangement uses TRBV7-9 and TRBJ1-2; tentative D call: TRBD1 (6 bases). Germline loops: CDR1 SEHNR, CDR2 FQNEAQ (reference sequence). This CDR3 has 15 residues. V shed 1 base and J shed 7 bases, with 16 bases lying between them.

The chain joins TRBV6-2 or TRBV6-3 to TRBJ1-5; D is possibly TRBD1 (5 bases). V was trimmed by 6 bases and J by 0 bases, leaving 15 bases between them. From germline, CDR1 is MNHEY and CDR2 SVGEGT. This CDR3 spans 16 amino acids. CDR3 DNA sequence: TGTGCCAGCAGCCCCTCGAGGGGACTTAGCAATCAGCCCCAGCATTTT. Translating gives CASSPSRGLSNQPQHF.